The 26 T cell receptor beta chains below all came from one sample that was sequenced in a study of T cells after yellow fever vaccination. TCRdb recomputed calls from the 5' RACE reads with MiXCR, one row per CDR3 protein. The data contain fewer than 650,000 distinct CDR3 sequences, 20% to 25% of them singletons. Here the sequenced sample was PBMCs, taken around 3 weeks after the first yellow fever vaccination. These receptor sequences come from a man aged 18 to 29 who received the YFV17D yellow fever vaccine.

The gene calls are TRBV28 and TRBJ2-1; 7 bases fit TRBD1. Per germline, CDR1 MDHEN and CDR2 SYDVKM. CDR3 length equals 14 residues. The V segment lost 7 bases and the J segment 4 bases; nucleotides outside the gene matches: 7. CDR3 coding DNA: TGTGCCAGCAAAGGTGGGGACAGATACAATGAGCAGTTCTTC. It codes for CASKGGDRYNEQFF.

V usage is TRBV28 and J usage is TRBJ2-7, with D possibly matching TRBD1 (5 bases). V was clipped by 1 base and J by 2 bases, with 9 bases between them. The germline V gene encodes CDR1 MDHEN and CDR2 SYDVKM. This CDR3 is built from 14 residues. For the CDR3, the DNA is TGTGCCAGCAGTTTATCAGGGATCGCCTACGAGCAGTACGTC. This sequence encodes CASSLSGIAYEQYV.

V gene TRBV2 combines with J gene TRBJ1-5; TRBD1 agrees at 8 bases. V trimming: 4 bases; J trimming: 7 bases; junction bases outside the gene matches: 9. Germline V lookup: CDR1 SNHLY, CDR2 FYNNEI. The CDR3 spans 15 residues. CDR3 bases: TGTGCCAGCAGTGCCCGTGAGACAGGGGTACAGCCCCAGCATTTT. Encoded protein: CASSARETGVQPQHF.

The chain employs TRBV24-1 and TRBJ2-1; 8 positions match TRBD2. V was clipped by 9 bases and J by 5 bases; unmatched bases: 11. The CDR3 is made up of 15 amino acids. From germline, CDR1 is KGHDR and CDR2 SFDVKD. The CDR3 nucleotides read TGTGCCACCTCACCCACGGGGGGGAACAACAATGAGCAGTTCTTC. Protein product: CATSPTGGNNNEQFF.

The chain joins TRBV5-1 to TRBJ1-5; D gene uncertain. This CDR3 spans 13 amino acids. Between the trimmed V and J ends, which lost 1 base and 9 bases, there was a span of 11 bases. In germline, CDR1 is SGHRS, CDR2 YFSETQ. As DNA, the CDR3 is TGCGCCAGCAGCTTGTCGGCGGATGGGCCCCAGCATTTT. Amino acid sequence: CASSLSADGPQHF.

The gene calls are TRBV5-1 and TRBJ2-1; 7 bases fit TRBD1. Germline values: CDR1 SGHRS, CDR2 YFSETQ. The CDR3 runs 15 residues. J gave up 3 bases and V 3 bases, and 6 bases lay outside the gene matches. The CDR3 loop reads CASSYPGTVYNEQFF. The CDR3 DNA sequence: TGCGCCAGCAGCTACCCCGGGACAGTCTACAATGAGCAGTTCTTC.

V usage is TRBV24-1 and J usage is TRBJ2-2, with D hard to call. This CDR3 comprises 14 residues. V lost 6 bases and J 2 bases, leaving 9 bases between the germline ends. In germline, CDR1 is KGHDR, CDR2 SFDVKD. As DNA, the CDR3 is TGTGCCACCAGTCGAGCTGGTAACACCGGGGAGCTGTTTTTT. The encoded protein is CATSRAGNTGELFF.

The chain uses TRBV10-3 and TRBJ2-2; TRBD1 agrees at 11 bases. V was pared by 3 bases and J by 9 bases, with 9 bases of the junction left unmatched. This CDR3 is 16 amino acids long. Germline-derived CDR1 and CDR2 are ENHRY and SYGVKD. CDR3 DNA: TGTGCCATCAGTGAATTTAGGACAGGGGGCTTCCGGGAGCTGTTTTTT. Amino acids: CAISEFRTGGFRELFF.

This rearrangement joins TRBV12-3 or TRBV12-4 to TRBJ2-3; D might be TRBD1 (5 bases). V was clipped by 2 bases and J by 14 bases, with 23 bases between them. The CDR3 contains 15 residues. CDR3 DNA: TGTGCCAGCAGTTTAATCGGTGGGGCCAAACCCGATCCGTATTTT. Residues: CASSLIGGAKPDPYF.

This clonotype was detected only a few times. The chain joins TRBV27 to TRBJ1-5, with D perhaps TRBD1 (5 bases). The CDR3 extends over 14 amino acids. Germline V gene sequence: CDR1 MNHEY, CDR2 SMNVEV (reference sequence). With 5 bases removed from V and 5 bases from J, the gap between germline ends came to 13 bases. Written as DNA, the CDR3 is TGTGCCAGCAGTATCGCAGGGTTAGATCAGCCCCAGCATTTT. Translated: CASSIAGLDQPQHF.

This clonotype occurred a few times. The chain uses TRBV14 and TRBJ2-3; the D is unclear. V lost 2 bases to trimming and J lost 1 base, with 7 bases between them. The CDR3 spans 14 residues. The germline V gene encodes CDR1 SGHDN and CDR2 FVKESK. The CDR3 DNA reads as TGTGCCAGCAGCCAAAATGGGGGCACAGATACGCAGTATTTT. Protein sequence: CASSQNGGTDTQYF.

This clonotype turned up a few times. The chain combines TRBV7-9 with TRBJ1-1; D gene ambiguous. CDR1 SEHNR and CDR2 FQNEAQ come from the germline V gene (reference sequence). CDR3 size: 13 residues. Trimming took 8 bases from V and 3 from J, leaving 13 bases between them. The CDR3 DNA reads TGTGCCAGCCGCCGAAGGGCTGACACTGAAGCTTTCTTT. This translates into CASRRRADTEAFF.

A few counts support this clonotype. The rearrangement uses TRBV12-3 or TRBV12-4 and TRBJ1-3; D remains unclear. V lost 3 bases and J lost 4, with 10 bases in between. This CDR3 region has 14 residues. The CDR3 DNA follows: TGTGCCAGCAGTTTGGTGCTTCGCGGAAACACCATATATTTT. Amino acid sequence: CASSLVLRGNTIYF.

V is TRBV3-1 and J is TRBJ2-3, with D unresolved. Trimming shortened V by 4 bases and J by 7 bases, and 12 bases separated the two germline ends. The germline gives CDR1 LGHDT, CDR2 YNNKEL (reference sequence). This CDR3 region has 13 residues. The CDR3 loop reads CASSPPDLHTQYF. CDR3 nucleotides: TGTGCCAGCAGCCCCCCAGATTTGCATACGCAGTATTTT.

This clonotype was observed a handful of times. The chain recombines TRBV7-2 with TRBJ2-2, with D perhaps matching TRBD2 (6 bases). Germline CDR1 reads SGHTA; CDR2 reads FQGNSA. CDR3 length: 15 residues. The germline V and J ends were trimmed by 0 bases and 3 bases, with 8 bases remaining between them. CDR3 sequence (DNA): TGTGCCAGCAGCTTAGCAGCGGGTTACACCGGGGAGCTGTTTTTT. Its translation is CASSLAAGYTGELFF. The variable domain in full, completed from reference TRBV7-2 and TRBJ2-2, reads GAGVSQSPSNKVTEKGKDVELRCDPISGHTALYWYRQSLGQGLEFLIYFQGNSAPDKSGLPSDRFSAERTGGSVSTLTIQRTQQEDSAVYLCASSLAAGYTGELFFGEGSRLTVL.

The V gene is TRBV4-3, the J gene TRBJ1-2; D gene unclear. V lost 3 bases and J 4 bases, leaving 18 bases between the germline ends. This CDR3 comprises 16 residues. The germline CDR1 and CDR2 sequences are LGHNA and YSLEER. CDR3 DNA: TGCGCCAGCAGCCAGGGCGCTTACTCCCTCGGCTATGGCTACACCTTC. This codes for CASSQGAYSLGYGYTF.

This clonotype was found a few times. The rearrangement joins TRBV11-1 to TRBJ2-4; no firm D call. The germline gives CDR1 SGHAT, CDR2 FQDESV (reference sequence). V was clipped by 2 bases and J by 5 bases, with 7 bases between them. This CDR3 spans 13 amino acids. In nucleotides, the CDR3 is TGTGCCAGCAGCTTAAGCACAGAAAACATTCAGTACTTC. As protein: CASSLSTENIQYF.

This clonotype showed up just a few times. The chain combines TRBV4-1 with TRBJ2-7, with 7 bases fitting TRBD1. The CDR3 sequence is 15 residues long. Germline CDR1 reads MGHRA; CDR2 reads YSYEKL. Trimming removed 1 base from V and 3 bases from J; junction bases left unmatched: 6. CDR3 sequence reads: CASSQVTGAGYEQYF. In DNA form, the CDR3 reads TGCGCCAGCAGCCAAGTCACAGGGGCTGGCTACGAGCAGTACTTC.

This clonotype was detected only a few times. The chain employs TRBV23-1 and TRBJ2-7, with D tentatively TRBD1 (5 bases). TRBV23-1 is assigned to the ORF class and has an uncertain function. This CDR3 is 12 amino acids long. V was cut by 8 bases and J by 2 bases, with 10 bases left in between. The CDR3 bases are TGCGCCAGCGCTCCAGGGACCTACGAGCAGTACGTC. Protein sequence: CASAPGTYEQYV.

The sample holds a few counts of this clonotype. This chain joins TRBV4-1 and TRBJ2-5; TRBD2 is a possible D gene (6 bases). Germline CDR1 and CDR2: MGHRA and YSYEKL. Trimming pared 2 bases from V and 6 bases from J, leaving 10 bases between. The CDR3 has 13 amino acids. CDR3 in DNA: TGCGCCAGCAGCCAATCGGGGGTCCAGACCCAGTACTTC. Translating it yields CASSQSGVQTQYF.

A few counts support this clonotype. The chain links TRBV7-2 to TRBJ1-6; 8 nucleotides agree with TRBD1. Germline CDR1 SGHTA, CDR2 FQGNSA. V lost 5 bases and J lost 9; bases outside the gene matches: 9. This CDR3 spans 15 amino acids. Here the CDR3 DNA reads TGTGCCAGCAGCCTCGACAGGGGAGTTGGTTCACCCCTCCACTTT. Translated, it gives CASSLDRGVGSPLHF.

This clonotype appeared a few times. V usage is TRBV30 and J usage is TRBJ2-1, with D unresolved. The CDR3 is 11 residues long. V dropped 0 bases and J dropped 10 bases, with 7 bases sitting between them. Germline V gives CDR1 GTSNPN, CDR2 SVGIG (reference sequence). The CDR3 coding sequence is TGTGCCTGGAGTGTACAAGACGAGCAGTTCTTC. Its protein is CAWSVQDEQFF.

The V gene is TRBV20-1, the J gene TRBJ2-3; D unresolved. CDR1 is DFQATT, CDR2 SNEGSKA, per germline (reference sequence). This CDR3 is 12 amino acids long. V was clipped by 3 bases and J by 0 bases, with 4 bases between them. CDR3 nucleotide sequence: TGCAGTGCTAGGGGAAGCACAGATACGCAGTATTTT. It yields the protein CSARGSTDTQYF.

This clonotype was counted between two and nine times. The chain carries TRBV23-1 and TRBJ2-3; perhaps TRBD1 as D (5 bases). TRBV23-1 is annotated as an ORF whose role is uncertain. CDR3 length: 13 residues. Trimming took 7 bases from V and 0 from J, leaving 8 bases between them. The CDR3 region is CASKGQSTDTQYF. The CDR3 coding sequence is TGCGCCAGCAAGGGGCAGAGCACAGATACGCAGTATTTT.

Only a few counts were recorded for this clonotype. J is TRBJ1-3 and V is TRBV6-1, with D uncertain. Germline CDR1 MNHNS, CDR2 SASEGT. The V gene lost 4 bases and the J gene lost 0 bases, with 4 bases spanning the gap. This CDR3 spans 13 amino acids. CDR3 sequence (DNA): TGTGCCAGCAGTGGATACTCTGGAAACACCATATATTTT. Its protein product is CASSGYSGNTIYF.

The sample holds many counts of this clonotype. This rearrangement joins TRBV12-3 or TRBV12-4 to TRBJ2-3; D tentatively fits TRBD1 or TRBD2 (5 bases each). Deletions cut 6 bases from V and 9 bases from J, with 13 bases between. CDR3 size: 12 residues. CDR3 coding DNA: TGTGCCAGCAGCCCAGAATGGGGGACGCAGTATTTT. Protein: CASSPEWGTQYF.